These 24 T cell receptor beta chains share one sample of origin, sequenced in a study of T cell responses to AZD1222 COVID-19 vaccine. This table comes from immunoSEQ multiplex PCR, and its TCRdb copy is limited to in-frame clones, with some not included. The profile shows fewer than 150,000 clones, approximately 94% of them singletons. Sequencing was performed on peripheral blood, taken on day 0 of AZD1222 vaccination. All receptors come from an adult in good health.

The chain carries TRBV12-3 or TRBV12-4 and TRBJ1-1; no definite D call. This CDR3 has 12 residues. Trimming shortened V by 2 bases and J by 5 bases, and 6 bases separated the two germline ends. CDR3 DNA sequence: TGTGCCAGCAGTTTAAGTTATACTGAAGCTTTCTTT. It specifies CASSLSYTEAFF.

This rearrangement joins TRBV7-9 to TRBJ2-2, with TRBD2 as a possible D gene (5 bases). CDR1 and CDR2 from the germline V gene are SEHNR and FQNEAQ (reference sequence). The CDR3 is 16 amino acids. Trimming took 5 bases from V and 6 from J, leaving 19 bases between them. CDR3 protein: CASSRKSDPRAGELFF. In DNA form, the CDR3 reads TGTGCCAGCAGCCGAAAAAGCGACCCGCGGGCCGGGGAGCTGTTTTTT.

The rearrangement joins TRBV4-1 to TRBJ1-4; D is uncertain. V lost 0 bases to trimming and J lost 3 bases, with 17 bases between them. This CDR3 region has 18 residues. The germline CDR1 and CDR2 sequences are MGHRA and YSYEKL. In DNA, the CDR3 is TGCGCCAGCAGCCAAGAAGTGGGCGACGAGGCATCTAATGAAAAACTGTTTTTT. Its translation: CASSQEVGDEASNEKLFF.

This rearrangement joins TRBV6-5 to TRBJ1-5; D is unresolved. CDR1 is MNHEY, CDR2 SVGAGI, per germline. V lost 2 bases and J 7 bases, leaving 9 bases between the germline ends. The CDR3 is 13 residues long. The CDR3: CASSYDNVQPQHF. The DNA of the CDR3 is TGTGCCAGCAGTTACGACAATGTCCAGCCCCAGCATTTT.

This chain uses TRBV6-5 with TRBJ1-5; perhaps TRBD1 as D (6 bases). V was trimmed by 4 bases and J by 2 bases, leaving 15 bases between them. Germline V CDR1 and CDR2: MNHEY, SVGAGI. CDR3 length equals 16 residues. The chain's CDR3 is CASSLKGPGGNQPQHF. In DNA form, the CDR3 reads TGTGCCAGCAGTTTAAAGGGCCCAGGGGGCAATCAGCCCCAGCATTTT.

This chain connects TRBV18 to TRBJ1-2, with D unclear. The CDR3 consists of 12 residues. The germline V gene encodes CDR1 KGHSH and CDR2 LQKENI. The ends were cut back, 5 bases at V and 8 bases at J, with 12 bases in the middle. This CDR3 reads CASSTHSYGYTF. The CDR3 nucleotides read TGTGCCAGCTCAACCCACAGTTACGGCTACACCTTC.

The rearrangement joins TRBV18 to TRBJ2-2; D could derive from TRBD1 or TRBD2 (5 bases each). The CDR3 consists of 16 residues. CDR1 is KGHSH and CDR2 is LQKENI in the germline V gene. The V gene lost 0 bases and the J gene lost 4 bases, with 12 bases spanning the gap. CDR3 coding DNA: TGTGCCAGCTCACCACCGGGTGGTGGGGGCACCGGGGAGCTGTTTTTT. Translation gives CASSPPGGGGTGELFF.

The V gene is TRBV5-8, the J gene TRBJ2-3, with 9 bases matching TRBD2. J gave up 4 bases and V 3 bases, and 6 bases lay outside the gene matches. Germline loops: CDR1 SGHTS, CDR2 YDEGEE. The CDR3 is made up of 15 amino acids. The CDR3 is CASSYTSGFADTQYF. Written as DNA, the CDR3 is TGTGCCAGCAGCTACACTAGCGGGTTTGCAGATACGCAGTATTTT.

The chain recombines TRBV4-3 with TRBJ1-1; TRBD1 matches 9 bases. In germline, CDR1 is LGHNA, CDR2 YSLEER. After removal of 1 base from V and 1 base from J, the junction contained 4 bases not matched to a gene. This CDR3 spans 16 amino acids. The CDR3 region has the DNA TGCGCCAGCAGCCAAGGGGCGGGACAGGGGAACACTGAAGCTTTCTTT. Translating gives CASSQGAGQGNTEAFF.

This chain connects TRBV9 to TRBJ1-1; D may be TRBD1 (5 bases). The CDR3 loop spans 14 amino acids. Germline assignment: CDR1 SGDLS and CDR2 YYNGEE. V dropped 3 bases and J dropped 4 bases, with 13 bases sitting between them. This CDR3 reads CASSASGGGTEAFF. As DNA, the CDR3 is TGTGCCAGCAGCGCCTCTGGGGGAGGCACTGAAGCTTTCTTT.

The chain links TRBV5-4 to TRBJ1-5; the D is unclear. The germline V gene encodes CDR1 SGHNT and CDR2 YYREEE (reference sequence). V was trimmed by 2 bases and J by 7 bases, leaving 13 bases between them. The CDR3 totals 14 residues. In DNA, the CDR3 is TGTGCCAGCAGCTTTGGTGGGTCTTTACAGCCCCAGCATTTT. Translating gives CASSFGGSLQPQHF.

The J gene is TRBJ2-7, the V gene TRBV10-3, with D hard to call. The CDR3 sequence is 13 residues long. V was pared by 2 bases and J by 4 bases, with 9 bases between. Looked up from germline, CDR1 is ENHRY and CDR2 is SYGVKD. The DNA for the CDR3 is TGTGCCATCAGTGAGACATCTATATACGAGCAGTACTTC. Translation: CAISETSIYEQYF.

V and J are TRBV29-1 and TRBJ2-6; D remains unclear. The V and J ends lost 5 bases and 4 bases respectively, with 9 bases between them. The germline V gene has CDR1 SQVTM and CDR2 ANQGSEA. The CDR3 loop spans 13 amino acids. The CDR3 sequence: CSVRVGGANVLTF. The CDR3 DNA reads as TGCAGCGTTCGGGTCGGAGGGGCCAACGTCCTGACTTTC.

The chain combines TRBV27 with TRBJ2-7; D is tentatively TRBD1 or TRBD2 (5 bases each). CDR3 size: 17 residues. Deletions cut 5 bases from V and 0 bases from J, with 20 bases between. From germline, CDR1 is MNHEY and CDR2 SMNVEV (reference sequence). The CDR3 loop reads CASSPTRVAHISYEQYF. CDR3 DNA: TGTGCCAGCAGTCCCACCAGGGTAGCGCATATCTCCTACGAGCAGTACTTC.

The J gene is TRBJ2-7, the V gene TRBV20-1, with 9 bases aligning to TRBD2. Losses at the gene ends were 3 bases for V and 11 bases for J; bases not matched to a gene: 5. The CDR3 has 11 amino acids. The germline V gene has CDR1 DFQATT and CDR2 SNEGSKA (reference sequence). CDR3 sequence: CSASTVAGEYF. The CDR3 DNA sequence: TGCAGTGCTAGTACGGTAGCGGGGGAGTACTTC.

The rearrangement joins TRBV9 to TRBJ1-1; D not resolved. Trimming removed 4 bases from V and 0 bases from J, with 13 bases in between. Germline V gene sequence: CDR1 SGDLS, CDR2 YYNGEE. This CDR3 contains 15 residues. CDR3 sequence (DNA): TGTGCCAGCAGCCCCCGGACGGATATGAACACTGAAGCTTTCTTT. This encodes CASSPRTDMNTEAFF.

The rearrangement links TRBV10-3 to TRBJ1-1; D gene unclear. V lost 7 bases, J lost 7 bases, and 13 bases lay in between. The CDR3 contains 12 residues. Germline CDR1 reads ENHRY; CDR2 reads SYGVKD. CDR3 DNA sequence: TGTGCCATCACTTCTAATGGGGATGAAGCTTTCTTT. Translating gives CAITSNGDEAFF.

This chain uses TRBV21-1 with TRBJ1-1; TRBD1, the D gene given by the table, was not confirmed from the DNA. TRBV21-1 is listed as a pseudogene. The CDR3 has 15 residues. The CDR3 sequence is CASSGRGQLNTEAFF. CDR3 nucleotide sequence: TGTGCCAGCAGCGGGCGGGGACAGCTGAACACTGAAGCTTTCTTT.

The J gene is TRBJ1-6, the V gene TRBV9; TRBD1 agrees at 9 bases. Trimming took 0 bases from V and 2 from J; bases not matched to a gene: 12. The CDR3 is 20 amino acids. Germline-derived CDR1 and CDR2 are SGDLS and YYNGEE. The CDR3 here is CASSVGGGGQGRTYNSPLHF. The CDR3 bases are TGTGCCAGCAGCGTAGGAGGGGGGGGACAGGGAAGGACCTATAATTCACCCCTCCACTTT.

The V gene is TRBV28, the J gene TRBJ1-2, with a possible D match to TRBD1 (5 bases). The V end was cut by 8 bases, the J end by 8 bases, with 9 bases between. This CDR3 has 10 residues. Germline CDR1 is MDHEN and CDR2 is SYDVKM. The CDR3 reads CASGGSGYTF. The CDR3 DNA reads as TGTGCCAGCGGGGGGAGCGGCTACACCTTC.

The chain employs TRBV18 and TRBJ2-4; D unresolved. V lost 3 bases, J lost 7 bases, and 16 bases lay in between. The CDR3 length is 15 residues. Germline values: CDR1 KGHSH, CDR2 LQKENI. The DNA of the CDR3 is TGTGCCAGCTCACCCAATACACCGGGTCGGAACATTCAGTACTTC. It specifies CASSPNTPGRNIQYF.

The chain joins TRBV27 to TRBJ1-2; 8 bases align to TRBD1. CDR3 length: 13 amino acids. CDR1 MNHEY and CDR2 SMNVEV come from the germline V gene (reference sequence). V gave up 8 bases and J gave up 1 base; unmatched junction bases: 3. This chain's CDR3 is CASHRGVNYGYTF. The CDR3 DNA sequence: TGTGCCAGCCACAGGGGGGTTAACTATGGCTACACCTTC.

This chain links TRBV27 with TRBJ2-3, with TRBD2 matching 10 bases. This CDR3 contains 14 residues. The V gene's germline CDR1 is MNHEY and CDR2 SMNVEV (reference sequence). Losses at the gene ends were 6 bases for V and 4 bases for J; bases not matched to a gene: 4. The chain's CDR3 is CASSGTSASDTQYF. DNA of the CDR3: TGTGCCAGCAGCGGGACTAGCGCTTCAGATACGCAGTATTTT.

V usage is TRBV27 and J usage is TRBJ2-2, with 8 bases that match TRBD1. Germline CDR1 is MNHEY and CDR2 is SMNVEV (reference sequence). CDR3 length: 15 residues. V shed 4 bases, J shed 2 bases, and the junction held 3 bases outside the gene matches. CDR3 DNA: TGTGCCAGCAGTTCCAGGGGGCTCAACACCGGGGAGCTGTTTTTT. This translates into CASSSRGLNTGELFF.